The rows below give T cell receptor beta chains drawn from one sample of a study of PD-1 blockade in classical Hodgkin lymphoma. Profiled with immunoSEQ multiplex PCR; TCRdb holds only in-frame clones, not every one. The sample yields 80,000 to 100,000 clones, about 92% seen once. Sequences were derived from peripheral blood mononuclear cells (PBMCs), sampled before the fourth cycle of nivolumab. The receptors here all came from a human donor with classical Hodgkin lymphoma. Both conserved end residues are trimmed from each CDR3. For some rows the clone size is stated as once, few or many, or as a class when expanded; others skip it.

V gene,clone size,CDR3 protein
TRBV7-2,NA,ASSLAGARYNEQF
TRBV10-2,NA,ASSDRGPKAF
TRBV28,NA,ASSGTQGNEKLF
TRBV7-9,once,ASSFSSLRGPHYGYT
TRBV27,NA,ASSLKWPGQGSSYEQY
TRBV6-4,NA,ASSPGSQETQY
TRBV6-1,NA,ASSEIGGTVNTGELF
TRBV4-1,NA,ASSQDREGITYEQY
TRBV5-4,NA,ASSPDRGSTEAF
TRBV25-1,NA,ASSESRPGAKLF
TRBV7-2,NA,ASSLVGGYEQY
TRBV16,NA,ASSQGQNSNQPQH
TRBV25-1,NA,ASSENRVDEQY
TRBV25-1,NA,ASSDLGFGYGYT
TRBV28,NA,ASSLMGGINEKLF
TRBV28,NA,ASSPTRGGNEQF
TRBV28,NA,ASSRTGPRGYT
TRBV5-1,NA,ASSWESDRGITDTQY
TRBV6-1,NA,ASSPFRDSSYEQY
TRBV7-9,NA,ASSLELGLAETRQETQY
TRBV7-6,NA,ASSPGQGPNYGYT
TRBV29-1,NA,SAQYNEQF
TRBV5-1,NA,ASSLKLAGEAGELF
TRBV5-6,few,ASSLYRSRGYT
TRBV28,NA,ASSSTASIGKYEQY
TRBV7-2,NA,ASSLEGRGQDIQY
TRBV6-5,NA,ASSWTENQPQH
TRBV2,NA,ASRGAGEPPEQY
TRBV6-5,NA,ASSYSGQGDYGYT
TRBV7-2,NA,ASSLDGGQSQL
TRBV10-3,NA,AISKIAGKGYNEQF
TRBV19,NA,ASSMSTSYEQY
TRBV28,NA,ASSLYFRASGNTIY
TRBV9,NA,ASSVGGRSTDTQY
TRBV6-1,NA,ASSERLREGAGELF
TRBV27,NA,ASSFVGEEYEQY
TRBV11-2,NA,ASSLEGTGASWNTIY
TRBV30,NA,AWSGGGRGRDTQY
TRBV4-1,once,ASSQVNQPQH
TRBV9,NA,ASSAKVAGQYEQY
TRBV7-9,NA,ASSFVSRLAGDYNEQF
TRBV5-6,NA,ASSLAPGGTEAF
TRBV19,NA,ASSLSQGSSNQPQH
TRBV6-1,NA,ASSESGASYEQY
TRBV18,NA,ASSPPGTGVYQETQY
TRBV19,NA,ASSIDRTRGYT